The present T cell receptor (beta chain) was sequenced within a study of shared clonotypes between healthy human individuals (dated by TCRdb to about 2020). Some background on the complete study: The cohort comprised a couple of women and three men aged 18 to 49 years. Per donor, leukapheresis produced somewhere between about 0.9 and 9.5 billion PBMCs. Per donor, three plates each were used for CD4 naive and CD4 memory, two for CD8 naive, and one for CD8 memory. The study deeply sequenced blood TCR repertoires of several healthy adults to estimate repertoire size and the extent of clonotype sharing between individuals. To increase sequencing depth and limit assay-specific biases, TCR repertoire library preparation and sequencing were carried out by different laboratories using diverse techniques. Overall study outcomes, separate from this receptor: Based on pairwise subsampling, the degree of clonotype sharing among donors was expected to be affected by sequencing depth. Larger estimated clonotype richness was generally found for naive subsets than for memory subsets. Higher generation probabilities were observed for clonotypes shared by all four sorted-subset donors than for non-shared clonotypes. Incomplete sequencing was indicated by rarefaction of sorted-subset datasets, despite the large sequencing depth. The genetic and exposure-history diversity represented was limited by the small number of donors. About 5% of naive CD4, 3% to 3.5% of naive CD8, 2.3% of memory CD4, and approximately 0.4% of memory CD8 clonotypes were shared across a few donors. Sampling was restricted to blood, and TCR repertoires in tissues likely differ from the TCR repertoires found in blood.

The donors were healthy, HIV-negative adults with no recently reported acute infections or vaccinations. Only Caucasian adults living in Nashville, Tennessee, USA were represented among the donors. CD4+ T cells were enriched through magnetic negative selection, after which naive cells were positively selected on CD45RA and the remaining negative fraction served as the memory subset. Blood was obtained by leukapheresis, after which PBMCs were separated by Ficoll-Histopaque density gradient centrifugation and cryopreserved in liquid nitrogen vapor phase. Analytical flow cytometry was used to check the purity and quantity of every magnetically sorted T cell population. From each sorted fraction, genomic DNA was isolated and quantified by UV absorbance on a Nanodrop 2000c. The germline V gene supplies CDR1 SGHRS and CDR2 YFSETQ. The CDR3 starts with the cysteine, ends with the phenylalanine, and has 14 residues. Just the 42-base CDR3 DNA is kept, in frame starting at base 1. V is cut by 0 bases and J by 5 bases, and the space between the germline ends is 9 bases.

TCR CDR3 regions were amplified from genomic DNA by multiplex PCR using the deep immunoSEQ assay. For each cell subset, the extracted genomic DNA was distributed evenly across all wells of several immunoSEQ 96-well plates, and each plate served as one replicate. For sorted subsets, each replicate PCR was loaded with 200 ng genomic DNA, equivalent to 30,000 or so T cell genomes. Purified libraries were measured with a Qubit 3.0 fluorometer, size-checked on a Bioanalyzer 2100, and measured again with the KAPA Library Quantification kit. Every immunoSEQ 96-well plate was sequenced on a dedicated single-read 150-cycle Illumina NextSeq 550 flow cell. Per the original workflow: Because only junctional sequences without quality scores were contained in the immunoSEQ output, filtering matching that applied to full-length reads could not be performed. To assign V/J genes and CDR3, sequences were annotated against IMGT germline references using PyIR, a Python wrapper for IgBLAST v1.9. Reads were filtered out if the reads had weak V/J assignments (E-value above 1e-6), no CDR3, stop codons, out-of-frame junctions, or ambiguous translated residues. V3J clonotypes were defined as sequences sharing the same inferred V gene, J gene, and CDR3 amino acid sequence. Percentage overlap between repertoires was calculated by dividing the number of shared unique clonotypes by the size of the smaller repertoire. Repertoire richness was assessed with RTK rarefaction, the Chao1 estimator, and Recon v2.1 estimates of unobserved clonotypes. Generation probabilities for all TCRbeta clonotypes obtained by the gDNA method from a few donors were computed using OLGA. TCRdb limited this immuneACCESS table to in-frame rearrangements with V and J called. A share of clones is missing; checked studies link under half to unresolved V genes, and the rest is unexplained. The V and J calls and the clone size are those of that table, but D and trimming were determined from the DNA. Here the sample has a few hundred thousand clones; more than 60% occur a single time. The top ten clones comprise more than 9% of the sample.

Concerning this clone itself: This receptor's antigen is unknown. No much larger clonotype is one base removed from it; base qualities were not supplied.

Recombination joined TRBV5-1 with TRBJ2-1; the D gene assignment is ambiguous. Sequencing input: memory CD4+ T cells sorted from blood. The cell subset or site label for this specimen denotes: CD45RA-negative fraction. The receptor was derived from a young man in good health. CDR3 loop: CASSLVSGNNEQFF. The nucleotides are TGCGCCAGCAGCTTGGTTTCGGGTAACAATGAGCAGTTCTTC.